This T cell receptor beta chain appears in the sequencing data of a study of cytomegalovirus exposure and HLA in healthy donors. A multiplex PCR was run with 60 Vbeta primers and 13 Jbeta primers. Assay used: immunoSEQ multiplex PCR; TCRdb lists only in-frame clones, some missing. Among fewer than 200,000 clones listed, roughly two thirds were seen once. Comments on this clone: Antigen specificity is unknown. Other DNA sequences within the sample encode an identical CDR3.

Study-wide results and limits: The study assumed roughly uniform donor sequencing depth for presence/absence analyses. The listing of 150 to 200 TCR beta chains classed them as cytomegalovirus-associated. Earlier analysis found most TCR beta V segments productive about 87% or about 30% of the time.

Trimming shortened V by 4 bases and J by 5 bases, and 8 bases separated the two germline ends. Germline CDR1 LNHDA, CDR2 SQIVND (reference sequence). The CDR3 extends over 12 amino acids. The sequenced sample was PBMCs. The TCR was taken from a woman aged 18-35 years in good health and CMV-seropositive. This chain joins TRBV19 and TRBJ1-1; perhaps TRBD1 as D (5 bases). The CDR3 loop is CASSNKGTEAFF. In nucleotides, the CDR3 is TGTGCCAGTAGTAACAAGGGGACTGAAGCTTTCTTT.